One sample yielded the 25 T cell receptor beta chains listed below, sequenced in a study of CD8+ T cells in alopecia areata. Treatment defined: oral pan-JAK inhibitor, 5-10 mg twice daily. The sequencing template was cDNA reverse transcribed from extracted RNA. Sequencing was performed with immunoSEQ multiplex PCR; in TCRdb, only in-frame clones are kept and a portion is missing. The repertoire holds around 99,000 clones, with around 83% as singletons. Sample: CD8+ T cells sorted from blood, taken at week 24, from a patient treated with tofacitinib. The receptor set was obtained from a human donor with alopecia areata.

The chain uses TRBV2 and TRBJ2-1; 8 nucleotides align to TRBD2. The CDR3 has 15 amino acids. Losses at the gene ends were 3 bases for V and 9 bases for J; bases not matched to a gene: 10. CDR1 SNHLY and CDR2 FYNNEI come from the germline V gene. This chain's CDR3 is CASSDRGGRGVEQFF. The CDR3 nucleotides read TGTGCCAGCAGTGATCGGGGGGGGCGAGGAGTTGAGCAGTTCTTC.

The chain is built from TRBV7-9 and TRBJ2-3; D is tentatively TRBD1 or TRBD2 (5 bases each). The CDR3 sequence is 15 residues long. CDR1 is SEHNR and CDR2 is FQNEAQ in the germline V gene (reference sequence). With 3 bases removed from V and 4 bases from J, the gap between germline ends came to 14 bases. Here the CDR3 DNA reads TGTGCCAGCAGCTTCAGCGAGGGGAAGGCAGATACGCAGTATTTT. It encodes CASSFSEGKADTQYF.

V usage is TRBV7-9 and J usage is TRBJ2-7; the D call may be TRBD1 or TRBD2 (5 bases each). V lost 5 bases and J 2 bases, leaving 10 bases between the germline ends. The CDR3 is 13 amino acids. CDR1 is SEHNR, CDR2 FQNEAQ, per germline (reference sequence). For the CDR3, the DNA is TGTGCCAGCAGCGGGACGGCCGCCTACGAGCAGTACTTC. Its translation: CASSGTAAYEQYF.

The chain recombines TRBV25-1 with TRBJ2-5; no clear D. CDR1 and CDR2 (germline): MGHDK, SYGVNS. The CDR3 is 12 amino acids. The CDR3 protein is CEPAVVEETQYF. CDR3 DNA: TGTGAACCGGCTGTGGTAGAAGAGACCCAGTACTTC.

The rearrangement joins TRBV7-9 to TRBJ2-7; possible D gene TRBD1, 5 bases. The CDR3 covers 12 residues. V lost 5 bases and J 2 bases, leaving 7 bases between the germline ends. The germline V gene encodes CDR1 SEHNR and CDR2 FQNEAQ (reference sequence). CDR3 coding DNA: TGTGCCAGCAGCCCAGGGACCTACGAGCAGTACTTC. It yields the protein CASSPGTYEQYF.

The chain links TRBV7-9 to TRBJ1-1, with 7 bases lining up with TRBD1. Germline V gene data show CDR1 as SEHNR and CDR2 as FQNEAQ (reference sequence). This CDR3 has 14 amino acids. With V trimmed by 4 bases and J by 6 bases, 8 bases remained unmatched. The CDR3 reads CASSYLRGDAEAFF. In DNA form, the CDR3 reads TGTGCCAGCAGCTACCTCAGGGGGGACGCTGAAGCTTTCTTT.

This clone has only a few counts. The V gene is TRBV23-1, the J gene TRBJ2-3; 11 bases fit TRBD2. TRBV23-1 is an open reading frame whose function is uncertain. The junction had 10 bases not matched to a gene; V was cut back by 1 base and J by 1 base. The CDR3 extends over 19 amino acids. The CDR3 region is CASSQLTLTSGGGTDTQYF. The CDR3 nucleotides read TGCGCCAGCAGTCAATTGACGCTCACTAGCGGGGGTGGCACAGATACGCAGTATTTT.

The chain joins TRBV29-1 to TRBJ1-2, with unresolved D. CDR1 and CDR2 from the germline V gene are SQVTM and ANQGSEA. The CDR3 contains 12 residues. The V end was cut by 0 bases, the J end by 8 bases, with 10 bases between. This chain's CDR3 is CSVEEGQWGYTF. The CDR3 DNA sequence: TGCAGCGTTGAAGAAGGGCAGTGGGGCTACACCTTC.

The chain links TRBV25-1 to TRBJ1-1; 7 positions match TRBD1. The CDR3 loop spans 14 amino acids. Unmatched junction bases numbered 6, after V lost 3 bases and J lost 5 bases. From germline, CDR1 is MGHDK and CDR2 SYGVNS. CDR3 sequence: CASSEHSGGTEAFF. The CDR3 nucleotides are TGTGCCAGCAGTGAGCATTCAGGGGGGACTGAAGCTTTCTTT. Drawing the rest from reference TRBV25-1 and TRBJ1-1, the complete variable domain is EADIYQTPRYLVIGTGKKITLECSQTMGHDKMYWYQQDPGMELHLIHYSYGVNSTEKGDLSSESTVSRIRTEHFPLTLESARPSHTSQYLCASSEHSGGTEAFFGQGTRLTVV.

V is TRBV9 and J is TRBJ1-5; TRBD1 matches at 12 bases. The CDR3 loop spans 15 amino acids. Germline V gene sequence: CDR1 SGDLS, CDR2 YYNGEE. Germline trimming cut 4 bases from V and 5 bases from J; bases unmatched to any gene: 4. In DNA, the CDR3 is TGTGCCAGCAGCACCGGGACAGGGGGCTATCAGCCCCAGCATTTT. This sequence encodes CASSTGTGGYQPQHF.

This chain uses TRBV30 with TRBJ1-2; perhaps TRBD1 as D (5 bases). The germline gives CDR1 GTSNPN, CDR2 SVGIG (reference sequence). This CDR3 has 14 amino acids. Deletions cut 3 bases from V and 4 bases from J, with 15 bases between. For the CDR3, the DNA is TGTGCCTGGAGCGCACCTACGAGGGGCTATGGCTACACCTTC. This translates into CAWSAPTRGYGYTF.

V and J are TRBV5-4 and TRBJ2-1; either TRBD1 or TRBD2 may fit D (5 bases each). The V and J ends lost 3 bases and 5 bases respectively, with 12 bases between them. The germline V gene has CDR1 SGHNT and CDR2 YYREEE (reference sequence). The CDR3 is made up of 14 amino acids. The CDR3 is CASSSGTDNNEQFF. The CDR3 DNA sequence: TGTGCCAGCAGCTCCGGGACGGACAACAATGAGCAGTTCTTC.

The rearrangement uses TRBV6-1 and TRBJ1-1, with a tentative D call TRBD1 (5 bases). The V and J ends lost 4 bases and 7 bases respectively, with 13 bases between them. The length of the CDR3 is 13 residues. Germline V CDR1 and CDR2: MNHNS, SASEGT. The CDR3 DNA reads as TGTGCCAGCAGTGGCAGGGCCTGGGGTGAAGCTTTCTTT. Protein product: CASSGRAWGEAFF.

In nucleotides, the CDR3 is TGCGCCAGCAGCCAAGGGACAGATATAGATTACGAGCAGTACTTC. Translating gives CASSQGTDIDYEQYF. The chain links TRBV4-3 to TRBJ2-7; perhaps TRBD1 as D (6 bases). Germline CDR1 LGHNA, CDR2 YSLEER. The CDR3 loop spans 15 amino acids. Deletions cut 1 base from V and 4 bases from J, with 14 bases between.

This chain links TRBV4-3 with TRBJ2-7; 9 nucleotides agree with TRBD1. The V gene end was trimmed by 4 bases and the J gene end by 2 bases; junction bases not matched to a gene: 6. Germline V lookup: CDR1 LGHNA, CDR2 YSLEER. The CDR3 extends over 15 amino acids. DNA for the CDR3: TGCGCCAGCAGCCCCGGGACAGGGCTAACCTACGAGCAGTACTTC. It specifies CASSPGTGLTYEQYF.

The chain links TRBV6-6 to TRBJ2-1; D is unclear. Germline V gene sequence: CDR1 MNHNY, CDR2 SVGAGI (reference sequence). Trimming cost V 8 bases and J 0 bases, with 11 bases left between them. The CDR3 consists of 14 residues. The DNA of the CDR3 is TGTGCCAGCGAGACCGAGATCTCCTACAATGAGCAGTTCTTC. It specifies CASETEISYNEQFF.

J is TRBJ1-2 and V is TRBV7-6, with D hard to call. Deletions cut 1 base from V and 0 bases from J, with 9 bases between. The germline CDR1 and CDR2 sequences are SGHVS and FNYEAQ. The CDR3 runs 15 residues. CDR3 bases: TGTGCCAGCAGCTTAGGAGGGTCTGCTAACTATGGCTACACCTTC. Amino acid sequence: CASSLGGSANYGYTF. Using reference TRBV7-6 and TRBJ1-2 for the parts outside the CDR3, the full variable domain is GAGVSQSPRYKVTKRGQDVALRCDPISGHVSLYWYRQALGQGPEFLTYFNYEAQQDKSGLPNDRFSAERPEGSISTLTIQRTEQRDSAMYRCASSLGGSANYGYTFGSGTRLTVV.

Turning to this clone: The same CDR3 is also encoded by other DNA sequences in this sample. The V call is TRBV4-1, the J call TRBJ1-1; possible D gene TRBD1, 5 bases. The V end was cut by 1 base, the J end by 3 bases, with 12 bases between. Germline values: CDR1 MGHRA, CDR2 YSYEKL. The CDR3 runs to 15 residues. CDR3 sequence (DNA): TGCGCCAGCAGCCAAGGGGGTTTGGGGGACACTGAAGCTTTCTTT. Protein: CASSQGGLGDTEAFF.

The chain carries TRBV4-1 and TRBJ2-7; 13 nucleotides match TRBD2. The CDR3 extends over 18 amino acids. The V segment lost 1 base and the J segment 1 base; nucleotides outside the gene matches: 7. The germline CDR1 and CDR2 sequences are MGHRA and YSYEKL. The CDR3 loop reads CASSQVGPGLAGSYEQYF. The CDR3 DNA is TGCGCCAGCAGCCAAGTGGGGCCGGGACTAGCGGGGTCCTACGAGCAGTACTTC.

J is TRBJ1-1 and V is TRBV27; D is unclear. CDR1 and CDR2 (germline): MNHEY, SMNVEV (reference sequence). There are 15 residues in the CDR3. V gave up 4 bases and J gave up 1 base, with 13 bases separating them. The CDR3 loop is CASSSTIWENTEAFF. For the CDR3, the DNA is TGTGCCAGCAGTTCCACCATCTGGGAGAACACTGAAGCTTTCTTT.

This chain links TRBV7-6 with TRBJ2-3; 7 bases match TRBD1. The ends lost 1 base at V and 14 bases at J; junction bases unmatched: 3. Germline-derived CDR1 and CDR2 are SGHVS and FNYEAQ. This CDR3 spans 11 amino acids. CDR3 nucleotide sequence: TGTGCCAGCAGCTTAGATGGGACAGCGTATTTT. Translated: CASSLDGTAYF.

Only one count was recorded for this clone. This chain joins TRBV14 and TRBJ1-3; no definite D call. Germline V gene lookup returns CDR1 SGHDN and CDR2 FVKESK. The CDR3 has 19 residues. Trimming left V 0 bases short and J 0 bases short, with 18 bases between. The CDR3 protein is CASSQDTVGEVGSGNTIYF. CDR3 nucleotide sequence: TGTGCCAGCAGCCAAGATACCGTCGGGGAGGTAGGCTCTGGAAACACCATATATTTT.

The V and J genes are TRBV19 and TRBJ1-1, with D possibly being TRBD1 (6 bases). This CDR3 is 13 amino acids long. Trimming removed 7 bases from V and 5 bases from J, with 14 bases in between. Germline V CDR1 and CDR2: LNHDA, SQIVND (reference sequence). This chain's CDR3 is CASKNREITEAFF. CDR3 sequence (DNA): TGTGCCAGTAAAAACAGGGAAATAACTGAAGCTTTCTTT.

Comments on this clone: An end of the junction differs from the germline gene, which may be a read error. V gene TRBV6-5 combines with J gene TRBJ2-7; 9 positions agree with TRBD1. The CDR3 extends over 15 amino acids. Per the germline V gene, CDR1 is MNHEY and CDR2 is SVGAGI. DNA of the CDR3: TGTGCCAGCAGTGACTCCGGGACAGGGTTCGGCGAGCAGTACTTC. Its translation is CASSDSGTGFGEQYF.

This chain uses TRBV19 with TRBJ2-3; D is uncertain. CDR3 length: 13 residues. Germline assignment: CDR1 LNHDA and CDR2 SQIVND (reference sequence). V gave up 5 bases and J gave up 5 bases, with 11 bases separating them. CDR3 in amino acids: CASSPLVGDTQYF. The DNA of the CDR3 is TGTGCCAGTAGTCCCCTGGTCGGAGATACGCAGTATTTT.